The clone carrying this T cell receptor beta chain was seen a few times. The data are from a study of blood T cell repertoires in COVID-19. Study-level information: PBMCs, B-cell-depleted T cells, or T cells provided the cDNA or gDNA that made up the material.

The method was immunoSEQ multiplex PCR; TCRdb's version includes in-frame clones alone and lacks a portion of them. This sample has hundreds of thousands of clones, with 83% found just once. The germline CDR1 and CDR2 sequences are SNHLY and FYNNEI. The CDR3 has 12 residues. Trimming took off 2 bases at V and 9 bases at J, with 10 bases between the two ends. This rearrangement joins TRBV2 to TRBJ2-5; TRBD1 might be the D (6 bases). What was sequenced was peripheral blood. This receptor was obtained from a woman under 40 with COVID-19, enrolled during active disease. This chain's CDR3 is CASSERGGAQYF. DNA for the CDR3: TGTGCCAGCAGTGAAAGAGGGGGAGCCCAGTACTTC.